These 8 T cell receptor beta chains were sequenced from one sample in a study of blood T cell repertoires in COVID-19. Produced via immunoSEQ multiplex PCR; TCRdb's table is partial and in-frame only. The sample holds about 280,000 clones, 85% seen once. Sequencing input: peripheral blood. These receptors were obtained from a man aged 45 to 65 with active or convalescent COVID-19.

The chain carries TRBV7-9 and TRBJ1-1; D remains unclear. V dropped 1 base and J dropped 0 bases, with 9 bases sitting between them. CDR1 and CDR2 from the germline V gene are SEHNR and FQNEAQ (reference sequence). This CDR3 region has 15 residues. The CDR3 spells CASSLVEGMNTEAFF. The CDR3 DNA sequence: TGTGCCAGCAGCTTAGTCGAGGGAATGAACACTGAAGCTTTCTTT.

This chain uses TRBV28 with TRBJ2-1, with 9 bases matching TRBD2. CDR3 length: 16 residues. Trimming at V came to 2 bases and at J to 5 bases, leaving 7 bases not matched to a gene. In germline, CDR1 is MDHEN, CDR2 SYDVKM. CDR3 loop: CASSLILAGTHNEQFF. In nucleotides, the CDR3 is TGTGCCAGCAGTTTAATCCTAGCGGGAACGCACAATGAGCAGTTCTTC. The complete variable domain, with remaining parts taken from reference TRBV28 and TRBJ2-1, reads DVKVTQSSRYLVKRTGEKVFLECVQDMDHENMFWYRQDPGLGLRLIYFSYDVKMKEKGDIPEGYSVSREKKERFSLILESASTNQTSMYLCASSLILAGTHNEQFFGPGTRLTVL.

The V and J genes are TRBV9 and TRBJ1-3; TRBD1 aligns across 8 bases. Per the germline V gene, CDR1 is SGDLS and CDR2 is YYNGEE. CDR3 length: 14 residues. The junction had 4 bases not matched to a gene; V was cut back by 4 bases and J by 4 bases. Here the CDR3 DNA reads TGTGCCAGCAGCACCGGACAGGGCGGAAACACCATATATTTT. This gives the protein CASSTGQGGNTIYF.

V and J are TRBV7-8 and TRBJ1-1; possibly TRBD1 for D (6 bases). V was trimmed by 4 bases and J by 2 bases, leaving 14 bases between them. Germline values: CDR1 SGHVS, CDR2 FQNEAQ. This CDR3 has 15 residues. CDR3 DNA sequence: TGTGCCAGCAGCTGGGGGGGAGGGACAAACACTGAAGCTTTCTTT. Its translation is CASSWGGGTNTEAFF.

V is TRBV19 and J is TRBJ1-4; D gene unclear. CDR3 length: 15 amino acids. Germline loops: CDR1 LNHDA, CDR2 SQIVND (reference sequence). The V gene lost 6 bases and the J gene lost 14 bases, with 25 bases spanning the gap. The CDR3 sequence is CASRSAPTPLNELFF. The CDR3 nucleotides are TGTGCCAGTAGGTCGGCTCCGACTCCGTTAAATGAGCTGTTTTTT.

The J gene is TRBJ1-2, the V gene TRBV5-6; D is perhaps TRBD1 (5 bases). The CDR3 consists of 15 residues. From germline, CDR1 is SGHDT and CDR2 YYEEEE. V was trimmed by 4 bases and J by 5 bases, leaving 18 bases between them. The chain's CDR3 is CASSIPRDLQYGYTF. The DNA of the CDR3 is TGTGCCAGCAGCATCCCCAGGGATCTCCAATATGGCTACACCTTC.

The chain uses TRBV7-2 and TRBJ2-1; 8 nucleotides line up with TRBD2. CDR3 length equals 18 residues. Germline-derived CDR1 and CDR2 are SGHTA and FQGNSA. The junction had 13 bases not matched to a gene; V was cut back by 5 bases and J by 1 base. CDR3 nucleotide sequence: TGTGCCAGCAGCCCTAAAGGCCTAGCGGGTGCTTCCTACAATGAGCAGTTCTTC. This translates into CASSPKGLAGASYNEQFF. Looking up the rest from reference TRBV7-2 and TRBJ2-1 gives the full variable domain: GAGVSQSPSNKVTEKGKDVELRCDPISGHTALYWYRQSLGQGLEFLIYFQGNSAPDKSGLPSDRFSAERTGGSVSTLTIQRTQQEDSAVYLCASSPKGLAGASYNEQFFGPGTRLTVL.

This sequence joins TRBV5-5 and TRBJ2-1; the D gene is possibly TRBD2 (5 bases). CDR1 and CDR2 from the germline V gene are SGHKS and YYEKEE (reference sequence). CDR3 length: 15 residues. With 4 bases removed from V and 0 bases from J, the gap between germline ends came to 11 bases. This CDR3 is CASSPTIISYNEQFF. The CDR3, as DNA: TGTGCCAGCAGCCCGACTATCATCTCCTACAATGAGCAGTTCTTC.